This T cell receptor beta chain was recorded in a study of blood T cell repertoires in COVID-19. Study details: The United States, Italy and Spain were the sources of the acute and convalescent COVID-19 samples.

The J segment lost 3 bases and the V segment lost 8 bases, leaving 16 bases of the junction unmatched. Looked up from germline, CDR1 is SNHLY and CDR2 is FYNNEI. The CDR3 contains 16 residues. Individuals aged roughly 18 to 100 years were recruited from 24 US areas. Allocation to cohorts depended on clinical history reported by the participants. Original handling: Reference gene primer amplification yielded estimated nucleated cell counts. The table came from immunoSEQ multiplex PCR; TCRdb's copy has only in-frame clones and leaves some out. That table gives V, J and clone size, and the DNA gave D and trimming. The table records under 300,000 clones, around nine tenths of them present only once.

The sequence was collected from a young woman who had recovered from COVID-19. The V gene is TRBV2, the J gene TRBJ2-7, with 7 bases fitting TRBD2. The sequenced material came from PBMCs or T cells enriched from blood (not recorded which). This CDR3 is CASGGGTKRGGYEQYF. CDR3 DNA sequence: TGTGCCAGCGGGGGAGGTACGAAGCGGGGAGGCTACGAGCAGTACTTC. Full variable domain (missing parts from reference TRBV2 and TRBJ2-7): EPEVTQTPSHQVTQMGQEVILRCVPISNHLYFYWYRQILGQKVEFLVSFYNNEISEKSEIFDDQFSVERPDGSNFTLKIRSTKLEDSAMYFCASGGGTKRGGYEQYFGPGTRLTVT.